This T cell receptor (beta chain) stems from a study of T cell responses to AZD1222 COVID-19 vaccine. Only in-frame clones appear in the TCRdb table, and some are missing; sequencing was by immunoSEQ multiplex PCR. In the table there are under 200,000 clones, around 94% of which are singletons. Turning to this clone: The antigen remains unidentified.

General study points: Clonal diversity may have been underestimated, and the donors were mostly white British, with more females than males. Baseline serostatus was positive in only six AZD1222 recipients.

The V end lost 6 bases, the J end lost 7 bases, and 10 bases lay between the germline ends. The CDR3 has 12 residues. The germline V gene encodes CDR1 MDHEN and CDR2 SYDVKM. The origin of this receptor is an adult in good health. The source was peripheral blood, collected on day 0 of AZD1222 vaccination. This chain uses TRBV28 with TRBJ1-5; D is possibly TRBD1 (5 bases). The CDR3 sequence is CASRGGYQPQHF. The CDR3 nucleotides read TGTGCCAGCAGGGGGGGGTACCAGCCCCAGCATTTT. The entire variable domain, with the rest obtained from reference TRBV28 and TRBJ1-5, is as follows: DVKVTQSSRYLVKRTGEKVFLECVQDMDHENMFWYRQDPGLGLRLIYFSYDVKMKEKGDIPEGYSVSREKKERFSLILESASTNQTSMYLCASRGGYQPQHFGDGTRLSIL.